A single sample gave rise to the 23 T cell receptor beta chains below, sequenced in a study of blood T cells in healthy people across ages. A J-beta primer mix and a sample-barcoded 5' primer were used in a second PCR of about 7 to 12 cycles. MiXCR was run by TCRdb on the 5' RACE reads, yielding one entry per CDR3 protein. The data hold hundreds of thousands of distinct CDR3 sequences, with about a third observed a single time. The source material was blood. These receptor sequences come from a woman aged 80 or over in good health.

This chain connects TRBV2 to TRBJ1-2, with TRBD1 identical over 8 bases. The J segment lost 3 bases and the V segment lost 6 bases, leaving 6 bases of the junction unmatched. The germline gives CDR1 SNHLY, CDR2 FYNNEI. The CDR3 is 14 residues long. The CDR3 DNA follows: TGTGCCAGCAGGGACCCAGGGGGCTACTATGGCTACACCTTC. Translated, it gives CASRDPGGYYGYTF. Together with reference TRBV2 and TRBJ1-2, the CDR3 gives the full variable domain: EPEVTQTPSHQVTQMGQEVILRCVPISNHLYFYWYRQILGQKVEFLVSFYNNEISEKSEIFDDQFSVERPDGSNFTLKIRSTKLEDSAMYFCASRDPGGYYGYTFGSGTRLTVV.

The V call is TRBV20-1, the J call TRBJ1-1; D remains unclear. CDR1 is DFQATT and CDR2 is SNEGSKA in the germline V gene (reference sequence). The CDR3 has 12 amino acids. Trimming stripped 5 bases from V and 1 base from J, with 8 bases between. In DNA form, the CDR3 reads TGCAGTGCTGGGAGACAGAACACTGAAGCTTTCTTT. It codes for CSAGRQNTEAFF.

This clonotype occurred many times. The V and J genes are TRBV14 and TRBJ1-2; weak D call: TRBD1 (5 bases). V lost 4 bases and J lost 4, with 16 bases in between. Germline V gene data show CDR1 as SGHDN and CDR2 as FVKESK. This CDR3 has 15 residues. CDR3 sequence reads: CASSPGTGTFYGYTF. The CDR3 DNA is TGTGCCAGCAGCCCCGGGACGGGAACATTCTATGGCTACACCTTC. Together with reference TRBV14 and TRBJ1-2, the CDR3 gives the full variable domain: EAGVTQFPSHSVIEKGQTVTLRCDPISGHDNLYWYRRVMGKEIKFLLHFVKESKQDESGMPNNRFLAERTGGTYSTLKVQPAELEDSGVYFCASSPGTGTFYGYTFGSGTRLTVV.

V is TRBV7-2 and J is TRBJ2-3, with TRBD1 as a possible D gene (6 bases). With 3 bases removed from V and 6 bases from J, the gap between germline ends came to 13 bases. The germline CDR1 and CDR2 sequences are SGHTA and FQGNSA. This CDR3 has 14 amino acids. CDR3 DNA sequence: TGTGCCAGCAGCTTTGCCGTCGACAGGGATACGCAGTATTTT. Encoded protein: CASSFAVDRDTQYF. The whole variable domain, filled in from reference TRBV7-2 and TRBJ2-3, reads GAGVSQSPSNKVTEKGKDVELRCDPISGHTALYWYRQSLGQGLEFLIYFQGNSAPDKSGLPSDRFSAERTGGSVSTLTIQRTQQEDSAVYLCASSFAVDRDTQYFGPGTRLTVL.

This clonotype came up a few times. A much larger clone lies a single base off, so this may be a read error. In DNA form, the CDR3 reads TGCGCCAGCAGAAGGGACAGTACTGAACCTTTCTTT. It encodes CASRRDSTEPFF. The chain carries TRBV5-1 and TRBJ1-1, with 7 bases lining up with TRBD1. Germline V gene data show CDR1 as SGHRS and CDR2 as YFSETQ. The CDR3 runs 12 residues.

The chain combines TRBV5-1 with TRBJ2-7; TRBD1 or TRBD2 may be the D gene (6 bases each). This CDR3 contains 14 residues. V dropped 7 bases and J dropped 4 bases, with 18 bases sitting between them. Looked up from germline, CDR1 is SGHRS and CDR2 is YFSETQ. The CDR3 DNA reads as TGCGCCAGCCGAGCACAGAGGGGGGATTACGAGCAGTACTTC. Its protein product is CASRAQRGDYEQYF.

This clonotype was seen only a few times. The CDR3 is CASRYDRSGNTIYF. CDR3 in DNA: TGTGCCAGCAGATACGACCGTTCAGGAAACACCATATATTTT. The chain joins TRBV7-2 to TRBJ1-3; D not resolved. The V and J ends lost 6 bases and 4 bases respectively, with 13 bases between them. CDR3 length: 14 amino acids. The germline CDR1 and CDR2 sequences are SGHTA and FQGNSA.

The chain combines TRBV7-9 with TRBJ1-4; D is unresolved. The CDR3 consists of 16 residues. Germline CDR1 reads SEHNR; CDR2 reads FQNEAQ (reference sequence). Trimming pared 0 bases from V and 6 bases from J, leaving 14 bases between. The chain's CDR3 is CASSLALNRKDEKLFF. CDR3 DNA: TGTGCCAGCAGCTTAGCGCTTAACAGAAAAGATGAAAAACTGTTTTTT.

In its sample, this clonotype was seen many times. The CDR3 loop is CASSSKAGTHNRYEQYF. As DNA, the CDR3 is TGTGCCAGCAGCTCGAAAGCCGGGACGCATAACCGTTACGAGCAGTACTTC. V gene TRBV5-5 combines with J gene TRBJ2-7, with D possibly being TRBD1 or TRBD2 (5 bases each). Per the germline V gene, CDR1 is SGHKS and CDR2 is YYEKEE (reference sequence). Trimming took 3 bases from V and 4 from J, leaving 23 bases between them. CDR3 size: 17 residues.

This clonotype was seen many times. The chain combines TRBV28 with TRBJ2-5; 13 nucleotides line up with TRBD2. CDR3 size: 16 residues. The V segment lost 5 bases and the J segment 2 bases; nucleotides outside the gene matches: 5. Germline V gene sequence: CDR1 MDHEN, CDR2 SYDVKM. The DNA for the CDR3 is TGTGCCAGCAGTGTACCGGGACTAGCGGGGCAAGAGACCCAGTACTTC. Its translation: CASSVPGLAGQETQYF.

This clonotype has ten or more counts. This chain joins TRBV6-5 and TRBJ2-3; the D is unclear. Germline CDR1 is MNHEY and CDR2 is SVGAGI. The CDR3 runs 15 residues. V was pared by 7 bases and J by 0 bases, with 14 bases between. The CDR3, as DNA: TGTGCCAGCATCCCCGACTGGGGTAGCACAGATACGCAGTATTTT. It encodes CASIPDWGSTDTQYF.

Ten or more counts support this clonotype. The chain links TRBV20-1 to TRBJ2-1; D is undetermined. Trimming took off 5 bases at V and 6 bases at J, with 17 bases between the two ends. This CDR3 comprises 14 residues. Per the germline V gene, CDR1 is DFQATT and CDR2 is SNEGSKA (reference sequence). For the CDR3, the DNA is TGCAGTGCTCCGCGTAGCCAAGGCCTCAATGAGCAGTTCTTC. Its protein is CSAPRSQGLNEQFF.

This clonotype was seen just once. The V call is TRBV9, the J call TRBJ1-1; D may be TRBD1 (5 bases). Trimming stripped 4 bases from V and 3 bases from J, with 22 bases between. Germline V lookup: CDR1 SGDLS, CDR2 YYNGEE. This CDR3 spans 17 amino acids. The CDR3 coding sequence is TGTGCCAGCAGCCCGGAGTTGTCGGGGTGGGGGGACACTGAAGCTTTCTTT. This sequence encodes CASSPELSGWGDTEAFF. Complete variable domain (other parts from reference TRBV9 and TRBJ1-1): DSGVTQTPKHLITATGQRVTLRCSPRSGDLSVYWYQQSLDQGLQFLIQYYNGEERAKGNILERFSAQQFPDLHSELNLSSLELGDSALYFCASSPELSGWGDTEAFFGQGTRLTVV.

This clonotype was detected only a few times. This rearrangement joins TRBV5-1 to TRBJ1-1; 8 nucleotides line up with TRBD1. V was pared by 4 bases and J by 10 bases, with 9 bases of the junction left unmatched. This CDR3 is built from 13 residues. The germline CDR1 and CDR2 sequences are SGHRS and YFSETQ. CDR3 DNA: TGCGCCAGCAGCCCGGGGACAGGCTTTGGAGCTTTCTTT. Its protein product is CASSPGTGFGAFF.

This clonotype has ten or more counts. The genes are TRBV29-1 and TRBJ2-5; 7 bases are shared with TRBD2. Germline V gene sequence: CDR1 SQVTM, CDR2 ANQGSEA. V shed 7 bases, J shed 3 bases, and the junction held 8 bases outside the gene matches. CDR3 length equals 13 residues. For the CDR3, the DNA is TGCAGCGCCCGTGGACGGGGGGAAGAGACCCAGTACTTC. This encodes CSARGRGEETQYF.

This chain links TRBV4-1 with TRBJ1-6; maybe TRBD1 (5 bases). The CDR3 loop spans 15 amino acids. The V and J ends lost 1 base and 8 bases respectively, with 12 bases between them. Germline loops: CDR1 MGHRA, CDR2 YSYEKL. CDR3 DNA sequence: TGCGCCAGCAGCCAAGTTCAGGGAAGTGATTCACCCCTCCACTTT. This encodes CASSQVQGSDSPLHF.

This clonotype was seen more than once but under ten times. V and J are TRBV10-3 and TRBJ2-3; the D gene could be TRBD1 or TRBD2 (5 bases each). The germline V gene encodes CDR1 ENHRY and CDR2 SYGVKD. This CDR3 is 17 amino acids long. V lost 4 bases to trimming and J lost 3 bases, with 20 bases between them. The CDR3 loop is CAISGTRGDGNTDTQYF. The CDR3 coding sequence is TGTGCCATCAGTGGAACTAGGGGCGACGGGAATACAGATACGCAGTATTTT.

This clonotype appeared many times. The chain joins TRBV12-3 or TRBV12-4 to TRBJ2-1; TRBD2 agrees at 7 bases. V dropped 6 bases and J dropped 0; count of bases not matched to a gene: 8. The CDR3 contains 16 residues. CDR3 loop: CASSQIGGISYNEQFF. In nucleotides, the CDR3 is TGTGCCAGCAGCCAGATCGGGGGGATCTCCTACAATGAGCAGTTCTTC.

This chain links TRBV7-8 with TRBJ1-1, with D possibly being TRBD1 (6 bases). The ends were cut back, 3 bases at V and 11 bases at J, with 13 bases in the middle. CDR3 size: 12 residues. Looked up from germline, CDR1 is SGHVS and CDR2 is FQNEAQ. CDR3 nucleotide sequence: TGTGCCAGCAGCTTGGGACAAGGATGGGCTTTCTTT. It is translated as CASSLGQGWAFF.

The J gene is TRBJ1-1, the V gene TRBV27; possibly TRBD1 for D (6 bases). V shed 1 base and J shed 2 bases, with 11 bases lying between them. Germline V gene sequence: CDR1 MNHEY, CDR2 SMNVEV (reference sequence). This CDR3 contains 15 residues. The CDR3 protein is CASSLFSGANTEAFF. For the CDR3, the DNA is TGTGCCAGCAGTTTATTTTCAGGGGCAAACACTGAAGCTTTCTTT.

The chain is built from TRBV12-3 or TRBV12-4 and TRBJ2-1; weak D call: TRBD1 (5 bases). The J call may be wrong; the DNA end is better matched by TRBJ2-7. This CDR3 contains 13 residues. CDR3 bases: TGTGCCAGCAGTGCCACAGGCTACAATGAGCAGTACTTC. As protein: CASSATGYNEQYF.

This clonotype was picked up one time. A much larger clone lies a single base off, so this may be a read error. CDR3 sequence: CASDWMASGGPEYF. The CDR3, as DNA: TGTGCCAGTGATTGGATGGCTAGCGGGGGCCCGGAGTACTTC. This chain joins TRBV6-2 or TRBV6-3 and TRBJ2-4, with 10 bases lining up with TRBD2. Losses at the gene ends were 9 bases for V and 14 bases for J; bases not matched to a gene: 16. Germline CDR1 reads MNHEY; CDR2 reads SVGEGT. The CDR3 covers 14 residues.

The rearrangement links TRBV20-1 to TRBJ1-1; possibly TRBD1 for D (5 bases). CDR1 DFQATT and CDR2 SNEGSKA come from the germline V gene (reference sequence). The CDR3 covers 13 residues. Trimming pared 0 bases from V and 8 bases from J, leaving 13 bases between. The CDR3 reads CSARDSREYEAFF. Written as DNA, the CDR3 is TGCAGTGCTAGAGATAGCAGGGAGTACGAAGCTTTCTTT.